These 15 T cell receptor beta chains originate from one sample sequenced in a study of blood T cell repertoires in COVID-19. Some clones are missing from TCRdb's copy, which holds only in-frame ones; the method was immunoSEQ multiplex PCR. This table holds 200,000 to 250,000 clones, around 90% found once. Sequenced input: PBMCs or T cells enriched from blood (not recorded which). These receptors were obtained from a man aged 25-40 years who had been exposed to COVID-19.

The gene calls are TRBV30 and TRBJ1-4, with a tentative D call TRBD1 (5 bases). Germline V gives CDR1 GTSNPN, CDR2 SVGIG (reference sequence). The CDR3 loop spans 15 amino acids. V shed 5 bases and J shed 6 bases, with 19 bases lying between them. In DNA, the CDR3 is TGTGCCTGGGGTACGCAACTCCAGGGATATGAAAAACTGTTTTTT. Translation: CAWGTQLQGYEKLFF.

CDR3: CASNRGIDFYNEQFF. CDR3 coding DNA: TGCGCCAGCAATCGAGGGATCGATTTCTACAATGAGCAGTTCTTC. The rearrangement joins TRBV5-1 to TRBJ2-1, with D perhaps matching TRBD2 (5 bases). CDR3 length equals 15 residues. V was trimmed by 6 bases and J by 3 bases, leaving 16 bases between them. Germline CDR1 SGHRS, CDR2 YFSETQ.

This chain uses TRBV6-5 with TRBJ1-1; no reliable D call. V was cut by 0 bases and J by 3 bases, with 5 bases left in between. The CDR3 runs 13 residues. The germline V gene has CDR1 MNHEY and CDR2 SVGAGI. The CDR3 loop reads CASSYSSYTEAFF. In DNA form, the CDR3 reads TGTGCCAGCAGTTACTCGTCATACACTGAAGCTTTCTTT.

This chain links TRBV4-1 with TRBJ1-1; perhaps TRBD1 as D (6 bases). This CDR3 is 15 amino acids long. From germline, CDR1 is MGHRA and CDR2 YSYEKL. Trimming removed 1 base from V and 2 bases from J, with 11 bases in between. The CDR3 DNA reads as TGCGCCAGCAGCCAAGCCAGGGGACTAAACACTGAAGCTTTCTTT. It encodes CASSQARGLNTEAFF.

V is TRBV7-7 and J is TRBJ1-3; D is unclear. The length of the CDR3 is 16 residues. Germline V gene lookup returns CDR1 SSHAT and CDR2 FNYEAQ (reference sequence). Between the trimmed V and J ends, which lost 5 bases and 5 bases, there was a span of 19 bases. The CDR3 DNA sequence: TGTGCCAGCAGCCACCCCCCTGCCGGGATTCGAAACACCATATATTTT. Translating gives CASSHPPAGIRNTIYF.

V and J are TRBV29-1 and TRBJ2-7; tentatively, D is TRBD1 (6 bases). V gave up 2 bases and J gave up 3 bases, with 11 bases separating them. CDR1 is SQVTM and CDR2 is ANQGSEA in the germline V gene. The CDR3 sequence is 13 residues long. This CDR3 reads CSVEWGPSYEQYF. The CDR3 region has the DNA TGCAGCGTTGAATGGGGGCCGAGCTACGAGCAGTACTTC.

As to this clone: A junction end diverges from the germline sequence, so it may reflect a read error. V usage is TRBV5-1 and J usage is TRBJ1-2; D remains ambiguous. The CDR3 is 14 residues long. CDR1 SGHRS and CDR2 YFSETQ come from the germline V gene. As DNA, the CDR3 is TGCGCCAGCAGCTTGGATTTAGACCACTACGGCTACACCTTC. Encoded protein: CASSLDLDHYGYTF. The full variable domain, its missing parts supplied by reference TRBV5-1 and TRBJ1-2, is KAGVTQTPRYLIKTRGQQVTLSCSPISGHRSVSWYQQTPGQGLQFLFEYFSETQRNKGNFPGRFSGRQFSNSRSEMNVSTLELGDSALYLCASSLDLDHYGYTFGSGTRLTVV.

The chain employs TRBV3-1 (or the pseudogene TRBV3-2) and TRBJ2-3; maybe TRBD2 (6 bases). V lost 4 bases, J lost 5 bases, and 16 bases lay in between. Germline V gene data show CDR1 as LGHDT and CDR2 as YNNKEL (reference sequence). CDR3 length: 15 residues. CDR3 DNA sequence: TGTGCCAGCAGCCCCGCTTACGGGGGAGGAGATACGCAGTATTTT. Translation: CASSPAYGGGDTQYF.

The chain employs TRBV5-6 and TRBJ2-7; D might be TRBD2 (6 bases). The ends were cut back, 1 base at V and 3 bases at J, with 11 bases in the middle. The CDR3 is 14 amino acids. The V gene's germline CDR1 is SGHDT and CDR2 YYEEEE. The CDR3 DNA follows: TGTGCCAGCAGCTTGTTACCGGGGGACTACGAGCAGTACTTC. This sequence encodes CASSLLPGDYEQYF.

The rearrangement links TRBV21-1 to TRBJ2-5; the DNA was not compared with TRBD2, the D call given in the table. TRBV21-1 is a pseudogene segment. The CDR3 length is 16 residues. The CDR3 coding sequence is TGTGCCAGCAGACCGGGACTAGCGGGGTCGGGAGAGACCCAGTACTTC. This codes for CASRPGLAGSGETQYF.

The V and J genes are TRBV7-9 and TRBJ2-5, with D unresolved. Germline-derived CDR1 and CDR2 are SEHNR and FQNEAQ (reference sequence). The V and J ends lost 0 bases and 5 bases respectively, with 10 bases between them. The CDR3 consists of 14 residues. CDR3 sequence (DNA): TGTGCCAGCAGCTTAGCCGGGTTGTATGAGACCCAGTACTTC. Translating gives CASSLAGLYETQYF. The complete variable domain, with remaining parts taken from reference TRBV7-9 and TRBJ2-5, reads DTGVSQNPRHKITKRGQNVTFRCDPISEHNRLYWYRQTLGQGPEFLTYFQNEAQLEKSRLLSDRFSAERPKGSFSTLEIQRTEQGDSAMYLCASSLAGLYETQYFGPGTRLLVL.

The rearrangement joins TRBV11-2 to TRBJ1-4; a weak D match, TRBD1 (5 bases). V was pared by 0 bases and J by 3 bases, with 8 bases between. The CDR3 length is 15 residues. Germline CDR1 SGHAT, CDR2 FQNNGV. For the CDR3, the DNA is TGTGCCAGCAGCTTAGATCCGGGGGCTAATGAAAAACTGTTTTTT. It encodes CASSLDPGANEKLFF.

This chain links TRBV5-1 with TRBJ1-2, with D possibly TRBD1 on 6 matching bases. With 8 bases removed from V and 2 bases from J, the gap between germline ends came to 13 bases. In germline, CDR1 is SGHRS, CDR2 YFSETQ. This CDR3 is 13 amino acids long. Written as DNA, the CDR3 is TGCGCCAGTAGATCGGACAGCAACTATGGCTACACCTTC. The encoded protein is CASRSDSNYGYTF.

This rearrangement joins TRBV3-1 (or the pseudogene TRBV3-2) to TRBJ2-7; 8 bases are shared with TRBD1. The CDR3 is 15 residues long. CDR1 is LGHDT, CDR2 YNNKEL, per germline (reference sequence). V was clipped by 1 base and J by 2 bases; unmatched bases: 4. The CDR3 DNA reads TGTGCCAGCAGCCAAGTTTTACAGGGGGCCTACGAGCAGTACTTC. Translated, it gives CASSQVLQGAYEQYF.

This sequence joins TRBV10-3 and TRBJ2-5, with 8 bases that match TRBD2. Germline trimming cut 3 bases from V and 1 base from J; bases unmatched to any gene: 7. Germline lookup yields CDR1 ENHRY and CDR2 SYGVKD. This CDR3 contains 16 residues. The CDR3 reads CAISDVAGGLQETQYF. CDR3 DNA sequence: TGTGCCATCAGTGATGTGGCGGGGGGCCTCCAAGAGACCCAGTACTTC.